This is a list of T cell receptor beta chains from one sample in a study of immune evolution from preneoplasia to lung adenocarcinoma. Profiled with immunoSEQ multiplex PCR; TCRdb holds only in-frame clones, not every one. The table shows a few thousand clones, with over 65% occurring only once. What was sequenced was FFPE minimally invasive lung adenocarcinoma tissue. The receptors were gathered from a person aged 60 to 80 with lung adenocarcinoma. The CDR3 runs from the conserved cysteine through the conserved F or W. Fields, in order: V gene, clone size, D gene, J gene, CDR3 DNA, CDR3 protein. A D gene is named only where the DNA matches it firmly. The size entry is marked missing in some rows and otherwise reads once, few, many or a size class.

>TRBV6-1|.|.|TRBJ1-5
TGTGCCAGCAGTTGGGACGTTTATCAGCCCCAGCATTTT
CASSWDVYQPQHF
>TRBV10-3|.|.|TRBJ1-3
TGTGCCATCAGTGGTGCAGGGGAGGCTGGAAACACCATATATTTT
CAISGAGEAGNTIYF
>TRBV7-2|.|.|TRBJ2-1
TGTGCCAGCAGCTTAGTGCTAGAGTCCTACAATGAGCAGTTCTTC
CASSLVLESYNEQFF
>TRBV5-6|.|TRBD2|TRBJ2-3
TGTGCCAGCAGCTTGTTTCTGAAGGCGGGAGGCACAGATACGCAGTATTTT
CASSLFLKAGGTDTQYF
>TRBV2|.|.|TRBJ2-3
TGTGCCAGCAGTGGTTCCATAGGGACAGATACGCAGTATTTT
CASSGSIGTDTQYF
>TRBV7-2|.|.|TRBJ2-5
TGTGCCAGCAGCTCGGGGCCCCTGGAGCAGTACTTC
CASSSGPLEQYF
>TRBV19|few|TRBD1|TRBJ1-1
TGTGCCAGTAGCCCCGGACAGGGGGTAGGAACTGAAGCTTTCTTT
CASSPGQGVGTEAFF
>TRBV27|once|TRBD2|TRBJ2-7
TGTGCCAGCGCGGGGGGCTACGAGCAGTACTTC
CASAGGYEQYF
>TRBV5-1|.|.|TRBJ2-4
TGCGCCAGCAGCCCGGAGGGGGTTCAGAGGGCCAAAAACATTCAGTACTTC
CASSPEGVQRAKNIQYF
>TRBV28|few|TRBD2|TRBJ2-7
TGTGCCAGCCAGCGGGGCTCCTCCTACGAGCAGTACTTC
CASQRGSSYEQYF
>TRBV7-2|.|TRBD2|TRBJ2-7
TGTGCCAGCAGCATGGGACTAGCGGGTGTCAACGAGCAGTACTTC
CASSMGLAGVNEQYF
>TRBV5-1|.|.|TRBJ1-5
TGCGCCAGCAGCGTAGACGGTGGGGATCAGCCCCAGCATTTT
CASSVDGGDQPQHF
>TRBV19|once|TRBD2|TRBJ2-1
TGTGCCAGTAGCATGGGACTAGCCAATGAGCAGTTCTTC
CASSMGLANEQFF
>TRBV4-3|.|.|TRBJ1-5
TGCGCCAGCAGCCAAGATCTAAATCAGCCCCAGCATTTT
CASSQDLNQPQHF
>TRBV16|.|.|TRBJ2-4
TGTGCCAGCAGCCAATTCCCCAAAAACATTCAGTACTTC
CASSQFPKNIQYF
>TRBV19|.|.|TRBJ2-5
TGTGCCAGTAGTATAGAGACCGAAGAGACCCAGTACTTC
CASSIETEETQYF
>TRBV6-1|once|.|TRBJ1-5
TGTGCCAGCAGTGACGGTTACGGGGGGAATCAGCCCCAGCATTTT
CASSDGYGGNQPQHF
>TRBV19|.|TRBD1|TRBJ2-2
TGTGCCAGTAGTGTAACCGGGACAGGGCCCGGGGAGCTGTTTTTT
CASSVTGTGPGELFF
>TRBV9|.|TRBD1|TRBJ2-2
TGTGCCAGCAGCGAGGGGGCGGGCGGGGAGCTGTTTTTT
CASSEGAGGELFF
>TRBV4-3|.|.|TRBJ1-5
TGCGCCAGCAGCCAAGATACCGGGGGAAGTCGGCCCCAGCATTTT
CASSQDTGGSRPQHF
>TRBV10-3|.|.|TRBJ2-5
TGTGCCATCAGTGACAGCAGAGACCAAGAGACCCAGTACTTC
CAISDSRDQETQYF
>TRBV6-6|.|.|TRBJ2-2
TGTGCCAGCAGTTACTCGGACAACACCGGGGAGCTGTTTTTT
CASSYSDNTGELFF
>TRBV6-6|.|.|TRBJ1-1
TGTGCCAGCAGTTACACGACAGGAGATGAAGCTGAAGCTTTCTTT
CASSYTTGDEAEAFF
>TRBV7-9|few|.|TRBJ1-6
TGTGCCAGCAGCTTAGCGAAGGGACCCCTCCACTTT
CASSLAKGPLHF
>TRBV7-9|.|TRBD1|TRBJ2-5
TGTGCCAGCAGCTTCGGTGGGACAGGGAAAGAGACCCAGTACTTC
CASSFGGTGKETQYF
>TRBV7-2|.|.|TRBJ2-7
TGTGCCAGCAGCTCGGGGCCCCTGGAGCAGTACTTC
CASSSGPLEQYF
>TRBV11-3|.|TRBD2|TRBJ2-7
TGTGCCAGCAGCTTAGCTGTTAGCGGGACCTACGAGCAGTACTTC
CASSLAVSGTYEQYF
>TRBV13|.|.|TRBJ1-1
TGTGCCAGCAGCTTAGGCCTCGATCTTGAAGCTTTCTTT
CASSLGLDLEAFF
>TRBV18|.|TRBD2|TRBJ2-5
TGTGCCAGCTCACCACCTCGAGCGGGGGGGGAGACCCAGTACTTC
CASSPPRAGGETQYF
>TRBV5-4|.|TRBD1|TRBJ1-2
TGTGCCAGCAGCAGGACAGGGATGAGTGGCTATGGCTACACCTTC
CASSRTGMSGYGYTF
>TRBV18|.|TRBD1|TRBJ1-5
TGTGCCAGCTCACTGGGGACAGGCGCAAATCAGCCCCAGCATTTT
CASSLGTGANQPQHF
>TRBV2|.|TRBD2|TRBJ2-3
TGTGCCAGCCGGGTGGCGGGGGGGGCAGATACGCAGTATTTT
CASRVAGGADTQYF
>TRBV11-2|.|.|TRBJ2-1
TGTGCCAGCAGCCCACCAGGATCCTACAATGAGCAGTTCTTC
CASSPPGSYNEQFF
>TRBV30|few|.|TRBJ1-3
TGTGCCTGGAGTGTAGGAGGGGTAGGAAACACCATATATTTT
CAWSVGGVGNTIYF
>TRBV23-1|.|TRBD1|TRBJ1-2
TGCGCCAGCACCACAAATAGGACAGGCAGATCCAGGGGTGGCTACACCTTC
CASTTNRTGRSRGGYTF
>TRBV7-9|.|.|TRBJ1-2
TGTGCCAGCAGCTTAGCGAGGGGCAGGGGTCACTATGGCTACACCTTC
CASSLARGRGHYGYTF
>TRBV9|.|TRBD2|TRBJ2-1
TGTGCCAGCAGCGTAGTACCGCGGGAGGGCCGGTTAAATGAGCAGTTCTTC
CASSVVPREGRLNEQFF
>TRBV19|.|TRBD1|TRBJ1-4
TGTGCCAGCGGTACCCCGGGACAGGGGGCTTTGGGTAATGAAAAACTGTTTTTT
CASGTPGQGALGNEKLFF
>TRBV30|.|TRBD2|TRBJ2-7
TGTGCCTCCTACCTCGGGGGGGACGAGCAGTACTTC
CASYLGGDEQYF